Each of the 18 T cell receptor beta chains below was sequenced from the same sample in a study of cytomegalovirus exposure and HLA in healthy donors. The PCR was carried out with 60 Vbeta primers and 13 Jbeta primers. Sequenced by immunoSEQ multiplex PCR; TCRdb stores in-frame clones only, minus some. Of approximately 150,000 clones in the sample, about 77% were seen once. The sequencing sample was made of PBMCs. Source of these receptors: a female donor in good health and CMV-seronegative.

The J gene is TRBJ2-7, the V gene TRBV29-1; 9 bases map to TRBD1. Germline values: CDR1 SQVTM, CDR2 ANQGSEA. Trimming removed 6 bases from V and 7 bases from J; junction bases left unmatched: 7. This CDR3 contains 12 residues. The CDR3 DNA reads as TGCAGCGTGGACAGGGGATCGGGGGAGCAGTACTTC. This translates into CSVDRGSGEQYF.

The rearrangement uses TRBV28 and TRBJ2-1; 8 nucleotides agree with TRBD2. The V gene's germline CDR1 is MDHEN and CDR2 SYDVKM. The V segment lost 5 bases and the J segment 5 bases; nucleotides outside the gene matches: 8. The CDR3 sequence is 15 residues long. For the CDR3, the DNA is TGTGCCAGCAGTGGGGGAGCAGCGGGAGACAATGAGCAGTTCTTC. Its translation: CASSGGAAGDNEQFF.

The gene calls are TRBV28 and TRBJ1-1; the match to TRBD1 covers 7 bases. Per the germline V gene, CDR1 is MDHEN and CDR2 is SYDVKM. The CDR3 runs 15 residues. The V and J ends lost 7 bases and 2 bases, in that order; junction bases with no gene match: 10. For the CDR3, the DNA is TGTGCCAGCACCGTACCGGGACAGCTCAACACTGAAGCTTTCTTT. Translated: CASTVPGQLNTEAFF.

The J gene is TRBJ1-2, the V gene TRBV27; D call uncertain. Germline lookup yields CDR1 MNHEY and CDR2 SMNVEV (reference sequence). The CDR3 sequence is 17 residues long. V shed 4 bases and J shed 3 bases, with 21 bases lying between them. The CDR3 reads CASSSGPVTLSDYGYTF. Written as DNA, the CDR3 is TGTGCCAGCAGTTCTGGGCCAGTAACTCTCTCGGACTATGGCTACACCTTC.

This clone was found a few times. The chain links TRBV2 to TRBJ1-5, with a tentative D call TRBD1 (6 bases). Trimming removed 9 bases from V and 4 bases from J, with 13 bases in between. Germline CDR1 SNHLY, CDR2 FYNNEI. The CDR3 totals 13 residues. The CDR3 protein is CASYGTQNQPQHF. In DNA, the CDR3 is TGTGCCAGTTACGGGACACAAAATCAGCCCCAGCATTTT. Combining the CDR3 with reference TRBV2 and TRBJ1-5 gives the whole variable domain EPEVTQTPSHQVTQMGQEVILRCVPISNHLYFYWYRQILGQKVEFLVSFYNNEISEKSEIFDDQFSVERPDGSNFTLKIRSTKLEDSAMYFCASYGTQNQPQHFGDGTRLSIL.

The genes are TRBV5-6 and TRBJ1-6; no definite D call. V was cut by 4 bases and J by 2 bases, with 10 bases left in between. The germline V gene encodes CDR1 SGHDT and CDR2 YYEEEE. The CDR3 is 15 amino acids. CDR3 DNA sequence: TGTGCCAGCAGCAATCCGGCGGCCTATAATTCACCCCTCCACTTT. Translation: CASSNPAAYNSPLHF.

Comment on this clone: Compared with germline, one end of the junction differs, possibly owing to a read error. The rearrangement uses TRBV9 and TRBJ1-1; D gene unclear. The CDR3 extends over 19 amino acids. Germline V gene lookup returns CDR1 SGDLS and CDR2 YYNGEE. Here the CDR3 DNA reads TGTGCCATCAGCAGGAAACTCCGCGCTATTAGTTGCGGTAACACTGAAGCTTTCTTT. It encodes CAISRKLRAISCGNTEAFF.

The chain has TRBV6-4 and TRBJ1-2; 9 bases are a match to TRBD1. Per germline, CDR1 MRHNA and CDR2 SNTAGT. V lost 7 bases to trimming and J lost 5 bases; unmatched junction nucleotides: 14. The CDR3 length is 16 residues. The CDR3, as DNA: TGTGCCAGCACTCCCTCCGGGACAGGGAGCGAGTATGGCTACACCTTC. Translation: CASTPSGTGSEYGYTF.

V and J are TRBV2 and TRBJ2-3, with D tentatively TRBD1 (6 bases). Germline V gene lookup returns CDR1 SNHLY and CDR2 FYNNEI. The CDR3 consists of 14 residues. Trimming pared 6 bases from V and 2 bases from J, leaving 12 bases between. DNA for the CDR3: TGTGCCAGCAGGCAGGGGCTGAACACAGATACGCAGTATTTT. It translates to CASRQGLNTDTQYF. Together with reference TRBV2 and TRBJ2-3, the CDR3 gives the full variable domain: EPEVTQTPSHQVTQMGQEVILRCVPISNHLYFYWYRQILGQKVEFLVSFYNNEISEKSEIFDDQFSVERPDGSNFTLKIRSTKLEDSAMYFCASRQGLNTDTQYFGPGTRLTVL.

In nucleotides, the CDR3 is TGTGCCAGCAGCCGGGACAGTACGATTGAAGCTTTCTTT. This encodes CASSRDSTIEAFF. The rearrangement links TRBV4-2 to TRBJ1-1; 7 bases are a match to TRBD1. The trim removed 4 bases at V and 7 bases at J, leaving 6 bases unmatched. Germline V gene sequence: CDR1 LGHNA, CDR2 YNFKEQ. The length of the CDR3 is 13 residues.

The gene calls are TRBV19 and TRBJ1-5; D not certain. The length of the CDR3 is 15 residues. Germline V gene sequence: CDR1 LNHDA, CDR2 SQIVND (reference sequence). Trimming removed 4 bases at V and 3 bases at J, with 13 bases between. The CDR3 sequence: CASSTVGDPNQPQHF. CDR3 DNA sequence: TGTGCCAGTAGTACTGTCGGGGATCCCAATCAGCCCCAGCATTTT.

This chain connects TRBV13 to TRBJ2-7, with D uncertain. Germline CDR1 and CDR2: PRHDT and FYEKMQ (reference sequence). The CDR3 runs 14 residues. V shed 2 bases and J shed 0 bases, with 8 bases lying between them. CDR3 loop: CASSLRRSSYEQYF. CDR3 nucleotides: TGTGCCAGCAGCTTACGGCGGAGCTCCTACGAGCAGTACTTC.

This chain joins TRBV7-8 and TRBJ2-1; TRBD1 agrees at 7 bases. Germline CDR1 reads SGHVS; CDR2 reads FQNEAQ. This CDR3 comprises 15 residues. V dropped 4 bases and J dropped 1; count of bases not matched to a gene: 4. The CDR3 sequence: CASSSTGNSYNEQFF. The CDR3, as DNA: TGTGCCAGCAGCTCGACAGGGAATTCCTACAATGAGCAGTTCTTC.

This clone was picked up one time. CDR3 DNA sequence: TGTGCCATCAGTGAGGCAGCGATGGTCAAAAACATTCAGTACTTC. This gives the protein CAISEAAMVKNIQYF. This sequence joins TRBV10-3 and TRBJ2-4; D call uncertain. Germline CDR1 ENHRY, CDR2 SYGVKD. V dropped 2 bases and J dropped 3 bases, with 11 bases sitting between them. The CDR3 runs 15 residues.

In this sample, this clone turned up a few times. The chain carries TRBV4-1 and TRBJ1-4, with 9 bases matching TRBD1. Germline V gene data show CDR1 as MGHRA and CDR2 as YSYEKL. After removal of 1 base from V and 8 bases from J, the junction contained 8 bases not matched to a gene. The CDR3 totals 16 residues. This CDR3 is CASSQGGGQGNEKLFF. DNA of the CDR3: TGCGCCAGCAGCCAAGGCGGGGGACAGGGAAACGAAAAACTGTTTTTT.

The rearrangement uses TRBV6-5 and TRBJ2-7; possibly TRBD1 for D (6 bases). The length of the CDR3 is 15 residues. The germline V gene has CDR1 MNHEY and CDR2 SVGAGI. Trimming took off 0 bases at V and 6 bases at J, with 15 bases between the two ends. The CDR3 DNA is TGTGCCAGCAGTTACTCCTCGACAGGATTAGGCGAGCAGTACTTC. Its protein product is CASSYSSTGLGEQYF.

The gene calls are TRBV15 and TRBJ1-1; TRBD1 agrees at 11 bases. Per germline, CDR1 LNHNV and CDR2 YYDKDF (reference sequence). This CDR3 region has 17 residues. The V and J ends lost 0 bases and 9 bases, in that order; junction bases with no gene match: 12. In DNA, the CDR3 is TGTGCCACCAGCAGAGATCCCCGGACAGGGGGCGCAAAACAAGCTTTCTTT. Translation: CATSRDPRTGGAKQAFF.

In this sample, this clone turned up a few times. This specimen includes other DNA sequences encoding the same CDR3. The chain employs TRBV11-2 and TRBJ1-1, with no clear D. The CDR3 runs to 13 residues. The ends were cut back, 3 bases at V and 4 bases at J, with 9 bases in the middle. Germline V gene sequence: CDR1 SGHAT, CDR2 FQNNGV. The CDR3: CASSFGRGTEAFF. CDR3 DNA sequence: TGTGCCAGCAGCTTCGGACGGGGCACTGAAGCTTTCTTT.